Listed below are T cell receptor beta chains from one sample, sequenced in a study of identical twins. Each CDR3 protein gets one entry after TCRdb re-called the 5' RACE reads with MiXCR. The sample has 210,000 or so distinct CDR3 sequences, 6.5% to 8.5% seen once. This sample also appeared in a second study, on yellow fever vaccine responses in identical twins.

Sequenced input: memory (CD45RO+) T cells sorted from blood. The receptors originated from a woman aged 18-30 years in good health. CDR3s include the opening cysteine and the closing phenylalanine or tryptophan. D genes are given only for firm matches. A row's size may be missing; if present it is once, few, many or a size class.

v_gene: TRBV19; abundance: few; j_gene: TRBJ2-6; d_gene: -; CDR3aa: CASSIRGIGANVLTF; CDR3nt: TGTGCCAGTAGTATAAGGGGGATAGGGGCCAACGTCCTGACTTTC
v_gene: TRBV3-1; abundance: few; j_gene: TRBJ2-2; d_gene: -; CDR3aa: CASSQEFGELFF; CDR3nt: TGTGCCAGCAGCCAAGAGTTCGGGGAGCTGTTTTTT
v_gene: TRBV7-2; abundance: -; j_gene: TRBJ1-2; d_gene: -; CDR3aa: CASSFQSYGYTF; CDR3nt: TGTGCCAGCAGCTTTCAGTCTTATGGCTACACCTTC
v_gene: TRBV11-3; abundance: -; j_gene: TRBJ2-4; d_gene: -; CDR3aa: CASSFGQRNIQYF; CDR3nt: TGTGCCAGCAGCTTCGGACAGAGAAACATTCAGTACTTC
v_gene: TRBV12-3/TRBV12-4; abundance: many; j_gene: TRBJ2-7; d_gene: -; CDR3aa: CASSLRRARQYF; CDR3nt: TGTGCCAGCAGTTTACGGCGGGCCCGCCAGTACTTC
v_gene: TRBV6-1; abundance: -; j_gene: TRBJ2-7; d_gene: TRBD2; CDR3aa: CASRGTSGASYEQYF; CDR3nt: TGTGCCAGCAGGGGGACTAGCGGGGCTTCCTACGAGCAGTACTTC
v_gene: TRBV7-2; abundance: many; j_gene: TRBJ2-7; d_gene: -; CDR3aa: CASSTYSDGEQYF; CDR3nt: TGTGCCAGCAGCACCTACTCCGACGGGGAGCAGTACTTC
v_gene: TRBV25-1; abundance: few; j_gene: TRBJ1-1; d_gene: -; CDR3aa: CASSAGRLNTEAFF; CDR3nt: TGTGCCAGCAGTGCGGGACGGTTGAACACTGAAGCTTTCTTT
v_gene: TRBV7-2; abundance: few; j_gene: TRBJ2-3; d_gene: -; CDR3aa: CASSFGSGTQADTQYF; CDR3nt: TGTGCCAGCAGCTTTGGTAGCGGTACCCAGGCAGATACGCAGTATTTT
v_gene: TRBV29-1; abundance: many; j_gene: TRBJ2-7; d_gene: TRBD1; CDR3aa: CSAARIPGQGAYEQYF; CDR3nt: TGCAGCGCAGCGCGAATACCGGGACAGGGCGCCTACGAGCAGTACTTC
v_gene: TRBV11-2; abundance: few; j_gene: TRBJ2-7; d_gene: TRBD2; CDR3aa: CASSRDEIAGARDEQYF; CDR3nt: TGTGCCAGCAGCCGAGATGAAATAGCGGGAGCGCGTGACGAGCAGTACTTC
v_gene: TRBV7-9; abundance: -; j_gene: TRBJ2-5; d_gene: -; CDR3aa: CASSPGHPLETQYF; CDR3nt: TGTGCCAGCAGCCCGGGACACCCTTTGGAGACCCAGTACTTC
v_gene: TRBV29-1; abundance: few; j_gene: TRBJ2-3; d_gene: -; CDR3aa: CSVVPGTSTDTQYF; CDR3nt: TGCAGCGTTGTTCCAGGGACTAGCACAGATACGCAGTATTTT
v_gene: TRBV6-4; abundance: many; j_gene: TRBJ2-1; d_gene: TRBD2; CDR3aa: CASSDSALAEYNEQFF; CDR3nt: TGTGCCAGCAGTGACTCGGCACTAGCGGAATACAATGAGCAGTTCTTC
v_gene: TRBV3-1; abundance: many; j_gene: TRBJ2-4; d_gene: -; CDR3aa: CASSPGPRLGGAKNIQYF; CDR3nt: TGTGCCAGCAGCCCTGGCCCTAGACTAGGAGGGGCCAAAAACATTCAGTACTTC
v_gene: TRBV15; abundance: few; j_gene: TRBJ2-2; d_gene: -; CDR3aa: CATSRDTGTPSTGELFF; CDR3nt: TGTGCCACCAGCAGGGACACCGGGACACCCTCCACCGGGGAGCTGTTTTTT
v_gene: TRBV5-1; abundance: -; j_gene: TRBJ2-7; d_gene: TRBD1; CDR3aa: CASSLTGTGGYEQYF; CDR3nt: TGCGCCAGCAGCTTAACCGGGACAGGGGGCTACGAGCAGTACTTC
v_gene: TRBV11-2; abundance: few; j_gene: TRBJ2-1; d_gene: TRBD2; CDR3aa: CASSPTSGSLNEQFF; CDR3nt: TGTGCCAGCAGCCCCACTAGCGGGAGTTTGAATGAGCAGTTCTTC
v_gene: TRBV5-1; abundance: many; j_gene: TRBJ2-7; d_gene: -; CDR3aa: CASSLMSDSYEQYF; CDR3nt: TGCGCCAGCAGCTTGATGTCAGACTCCTACGAGCAGTACTTC
v_gene: TRBV20-1; abundance: many; j_gene: TRBJ1-5; d_gene: TRBD1; CDR3aa: CSARGLDREGSQPQHF; CDR3nt: TGCAGTGCTAGAGGTTTGGACAGGGAGGGGAGTCAGCCCCAGCATTTT
v_gene: TRBV5-1; abundance: few; j_gene: TRBJ2-2; d_gene: TRBD1; CDR3aa: CASSFKGADTGELFF; CDR3nt: TGCGCCAGCAGCTTCAAGGGGGCCGACACCGGGGAGCTGTTTTTT
v_gene: TRBV5-1; abundance: many; j_gene: TRBJ2-1; d_gene: -; CDR3aa: CASSLIGGRIYNEQFF; CDR3nt: TGCGCCAGCAGCTTAATTGGGGGCCGAATCTACAATGAGCAGTTCTTC
v_gene: TRBV14; abundance: few; j_gene: TRBJ2-5; d_gene: -; CDR3aa: CASSPGGGQRETQYF; CDR3nt: TGTGCCAGCAGCCCGGGCGGGGGACAACGGGAGACCCAGTACTTC
v_gene: TRBV4-3; abundance: -; j_gene: TRBJ2-7; d_gene: TRBD1; CDR3aa: CASSQDVRDRGAYEQYF; CDR3nt: TGCGCCAGCAGCCAAGACGTTCGGGACAGGGGAGCGTACGAGCAGTACTTC
v_gene: TRBV7-9; abundance: many; j_gene: TRBJ2-7; d_gene: -; CDR3aa: CASSLWGEGTYEQYF; CDR3nt: TGTGCCAGCAGCTTATGGGGCGAAGGTACCTACGAGCAGTACTTC
v_gene: TRBV10-3; abundance: -; j_gene: TRBJ2-7; d_gene: -; CDR3aa: CAISGAGNGGYEQYF; CDR3nt: TGTGCCATCAGTGGGGCAGGGAACGGGGGTTACGAGCAGTACTTC
v_gene: TRBV6-1; abundance: few; j_gene: TRBJ1-5; d_gene: -; CDR3aa: CASSDRRSNQPQHF; CDR3nt: TGTGCCAGCAGTGATAGGAGAAGCAATCAGCCCCAGCATTTT
v_gene: TRBV27; abundance: many; j_gene: TRBJ2-3; d_gene: -; CDR3aa: CASSLSTQGTQYF; CDR3nt: TGTGCCAGCAGTTTATCTACCCAGGGGACGCAGTATTTT
v_gene: TRBV7-2; abundance: many; j_gene: TRBJ2-3; d_gene: -; CDR3aa: CASSLTVADTQYF; CDR3nt: TGTGCCAGCAGCTTAACCGTTGCAGATACGCAGTATTTT
v_gene: TRBV2; abundance: -; j_gene: TRBJ2-5; d_gene: TRBD2; CDR3aa: CASKGRRGQETQYF; CDR3nt: TGTGCCAGCAAGGGGAGGCGGGGGCAAGAGACCCAGTACTTC
v_gene: TRBV5-8; abundance: many; j_gene: TRBJ1-1; d_gene: -; CDR3aa: CASSLRGGNTEAFF; CDR3nt: TGTGCCAGCAGCTTGCGGGGGGGGAACACTGAAGCTTTCTTT
v_gene: TRBV11-2; abundance: -; j_gene: TRBJ2-2; d_gene: -; CDR3aa: CASSGSLSVTGELFF; CDR3nt: TGTGCCAGCAGCGGATCCCTCAGCGTCACCGGGGAGCTGTTTTTT